This passage covers 21 T cell receptor beta chains from one sample sequenced in a study of blood T cell repertoires in COVID-19. Clones were read by immunoSEQ multiplex PCR, and TCRdb kept only the in-frame ones, dropping some. This sample has approximately 150,000 clones, with approximately 79% found just once. The sample consisted of PBMCs or T cells enriched from blood (not recorded which). The receptors derive from a woman in her seventies in a cohort exposed to, infected with or recovered from COVID-19 (not recorded which).

V is TRBV5-4 and J is TRBJ2-1, with D possibly TRBD1 on 6 matching bases. Trimming stripped 0 bases from V and 5 bases from J, with 9 bases between. The CDR3 totals 14 residues. Germline V gene sequence: CDR1 SGHNT, CDR2 YYREEE (reference sequence). The CDR3 loop is CASSLVAGDNEQFF. CDR3 in DNA: TGTGCCAGCAGCTTGGTAGCAGGGGACAATGAGCAGTTCTTC. The whole variable domain, remainder taken from reference TRBV5-4 and TRBJ2-1, is ETGVTQSPTHLIKTRGQQVTLRCSSQSGHNTVSWYQQALGQGPQFIFQYYREEENGRGNFPPRFSGLQFPNYSSELNVNALELDDSALYLCASSLVAGDNEQFFGPGTRLTVL.

The chain combines TRBV2 with TRBJ1-2, with 7 bases lining up with TRBD1. The V gene end was trimmed by 1 base and the J gene end by 4 bases; junction bases not matched to a gene: 3. Germline V gene data show CDR1 as SNHLY and CDR2 as FYNNEI. The CDR3 is 14 amino acids. CDR3 coding DNA: TGTGCCAGCAGTGAAGGACAGGGCCTCTATGGCTACACCTTC. This sequence encodes CASSEGQGLYGYTF.

The chain joins TRBV5-1 to TRBJ2-1, with D perhaps matching TRBD2 (5 bases). Germline CDR1 is SGHRS and CDR2 is YFSETQ. The CDR3 is made up of 15 amino acids. V was pared by 0 bases and J by 5 bases, with 12 bases between. CDR3 sequence (DNA): TGCGCCAGCAGCTTGGGCGGAGGCGGCCACAATGAGCAGTTCTTC. It yields the protein CASSLGGGGHNEQFF.

The chain is built from TRBV6-1 and TRBJ1-6; D perhaps matches TRBD1 (6 bases). The CDR3 consists of 16 residues. Germline loops: CDR1 MNHNS, CDR2 SASEGT. Trimming left V 2 bases short and J 5 bases short, with 13 bases between. The CDR3 bases are TGTGCCAGCAGTGAAATCTGGGGGCAAAATAATTCACCCCTCCACTTT. Its translation is CASSEIWGQNNSPLHF.

V usage is TRBV5-5 and J usage is TRBJ1-5; 8 nucleotides match TRBD1. V was clipped by 4 bases and J by 9 bases; unmatched bases: 6. The CDR3 contains 13 residues. Germline assignment: CDR1 SGHKS and CDR2 YYEKEE (reference sequence). The CDR3 region has the DNA TGTGCCAGCAGCGTGGACAGGGCGCGGCCCCAGCATTTT. This sequence encodes CASSVDRARPQHF.

The chain links TRBV29-1 to TRBJ1-1, with D maybe TRBD1 (6 bases). The V end lost 4 bases, the J end lost 1 base, and 16 bases lay between the germline ends. CDR3 length equals 15 residues. The germline V gene has CDR1 SQVTM and CDR2 ANQGSEA. CDR3 residues: CSVAQGSLGNTEAFF. The CDR3 DNA reads TGCAGCGTTGCGCAGGGGAGCCTCGGGAACACTGAAGCTTTCTTT.

This chain uses TRBV18 with TRBJ2-5; possible D gene TRBD1, 5 bases. The CDR3 loop spans 13 amino acids. Trimming removed 2 bases at V and 6 bases at J, with 10 bases between. Per the germline V gene, CDR1 is KGHSH and CDR2 is LQKENI. CDR3 loop: CASSPGQFQTQYF. The CDR3 bases are TGTGCCAGCTCACCAGGACAATTTCAGACCCAGTACTTC.

The CDR3 DNA sequence: TGTGCCAGTAGACGGGGGACAGCGAACACCGGGGAGCTGTTTTTT. Its translation is CASRRGTANTGELFF. The rearrangement uses TRBV19 and TRBJ2-2, with D maybe TRBD1 (7 bases). With 6 bases removed from V and 0 bases from J, the gap between germline ends came to 11 bases. CDR1 LNHDA and CDR2 SQIVND come from the germline V gene (reference sequence). The CDR3 consists of 15 residues.

V usage is TRBV15 and J usage is TRBJ1-5; no clear D gene. CDR3 length equals 12 residues. Germline V gives CDR1 LNHNV, CDR2 YYDKDF (reference sequence). Trimming took off 4 bases at V and 5 bases at J, with 6 bases between the two ends. The CDR3 region is CATSTSYQPQHF. For the CDR3, the DNA is TGTGCCACCAGCACCTCTTATCAGCCCCAGCATTTT.

The rearrangement uses TRBV7-2 and TRBJ2-2, with 7 bases lining up with TRBD1. Per the germline V gene, CDR1 is SGHTA and CDR2 is FQGNSA. V was pared by 1 base and J by 4 bases, with 3 bases of the junction left unmatched. The CDR3 totals 15 residues. The CDR3: CASSLGGGTTGELFF. CDR3 sequence (DNA): TGTGCCAGCAGCTTAGGAGGGGGCACCACCGGGGAGCTGTTTTTT.

This clone was observed a handful of times. V is TRBV7-3 and J is TRBJ2-1, with D perhaps matching TRBD1 (5 bases). With 0 bases removed from V and 9 bases from J, the gap between germline ends came to 9 bases. The CDR3 runs to 13 residues. Germline CDR1 is SGHTA and CDR2 is FQGTGA. In DNA, the CDR3 is TGTGCCAGCAGCTTAACGGGGCGGAGTGAGCAGTTCTTC. This sequence encodes CASSLTGRSEQFF.

The chain couples TRBV19 to TRBJ1-1; 8 positions agree with TRBD1. The V gene's germline CDR1 is LNHDA and CDR2 SQIVND (reference sequence). The V segment lost 2 bases and the J segment 0 bases; nucleotides outside the gene matches: 11. This CDR3 region has 18 residues. The DNA of the CDR3 is TGTGCCAGTAGTATACCCAGGACAGGGTTAGCTATGAACACTGAAGCTTTCTTT. This codes for CASSIPRTGLAMNTEAFF.

The genes are TRBV6-5 and TRBJ1-2, with a weak D call TRBD1 (5 bases). The CDR3 spans 14 residues. Looked up from germline, CDR1 is MNHEY and CDR2 is SVGAGI. V shed 0 bases and J shed 5 bases, with 10 bases lying between them. Here the CDR3 reads CASSYSSGEYGYTF. CDR3 nucleotides: TGTGCCAGCAGTTACTCGTCGGGGGAATATGGCTACACCTTC.

This clone was counted once. The J gene is TRBJ1-3, the V gene TRBV3-1 (or the pseudogene TRBV3-2); 8 bases are a match to TRBD1. Germline assignment: CDR1 LGHDT and CDR2 YNNKEL (reference sequence). The CDR3 length is 16 residues. V was clipped by 4 bases and J by 6 bases; unmatched bases: 11. The CDR3 coding sequence is TGTGCCAGCAGCCTAGGCTCGACAGGGGTGCCAAACACCATATATTTT. The encoded protein is CASSLGSTGVPNTIYF.

The chain joins TRBV6-5 to TRBJ1-4; TRBD1 matches at 9 bases. The germline V gene encodes CDR1 MNHEY and CDR2 SVGAGI. The CDR3 contains 15 residues. Unmatched junction bases numbered 6, after V lost 2 bases and J lost 8 bases. In DNA form, the CDR3 reads TGTGCCAGCAGTTACCGGGGACAGGGTGGGGAAAAACTGTTTTTT. Its translation is CASSYRGQGGEKLFF.

This clone was seen a single time. This sequence joins TRBV11-2 and TRBJ2-5; TRBD1 aligns across 12 bases. In germline, CDR1 is SGHAT, CDR2 FQNNGV. Trimming at V came to 5 bases and at J to 5 bases, leaving 9 bases not matched to a gene. The CDR3 runs 16 residues. The CDR3 DNA is TGTGCCAGCAGCCATAGTGGGACAGGGGGCAGGGAGACCCAGTACTTC. Amino acids: CASSHSGTGGRETQYF.

DNA of the CDR3: TGTGCCAGCAGTCCGGGACTAGTCAAAGATACGCAGTATTTT. It codes for CASSPGLVKDTQYF. The chain employs TRBV7-2 and TRBJ2-3; 8 bases agree with TRBD2. Germline assignment: CDR1 SGHTA and CDR2 FQGNSA. V shed 6 bases and J 5 bases; nucleotides not matched to a gene: 7. This CDR3 has 14 amino acids.

This clone showed up just a few times. This sequence joins TRBV14 and TRBJ1-1, with a weak D call TRBD1 (6 bases). The CDR3 extends over 13 amino acids. The germline gives CDR1 SGHDN, CDR2 FVKESK. The V end lost 6 bases, the J end lost 1 base, and 9 bases lay between the germline ends. This chain's CDR3 is CASRGQPNTEAFF. The CDR3 DNA reads TGTGCCAGCAGAGGACAGCCGAACACTGAAGCTTTCTTT.

V usage is TRBV13 and J usage is TRBJ2-1, with TRBD1 matching over 7 bases. Germline values: CDR1 PRHDT, CDR2 FYEKMQ (reference sequence). The CDR3 extends over 15 amino acids. V gave up 3 bases and J gave up 4 bases; unmatched junction bases: 6. The CDR3 DNA sequence: TGTGCCAGCAGCTTGAGGGGGCGACTATACAATGAGCAGTTCTTC. This translates into CASSLRGRLYNEQFF.

This chain's CDR3 is CASSLGLAGGGETQYF. CDR3 nucleotide sequence: TGTGCCAGCAGCCTAGGACTAGCGGGAGGGGGGGAGACCCAGTACTTC. The rearrangement uses TRBV4-2 and TRBJ2-5, with TRBD2 identical over 15 bases. Germline CDR1 is LGHNA and CDR2 is YNFKEQ. The CDR3 sequence is 16 residues long. Losses at the gene ends were 4 bases for V and 5 bases for J; bases not matched to a gene: 5.

This clone was seen just once. The V and J genes are TRBV2 and TRBJ1-5, with TRBD1 matching over 7 bases. This CDR3 spans 13 amino acids. Germline CDR1 SNHLY, CDR2 FYNNEI. Trimming at V came to 7 bases and at J to 11 bases, leaving 11 bases not matched to a gene. The CDR3: CASTRQGPGAQHF. The CDR3 nucleotides read TGTGCCAGCACCCGACAGGGACCCGGGGCCCAGCATTTT.